This entry features one T cell receptor beta chain sequence. Its antigen is not identified. Trimming at V came to 3 bases and at J to 8 bases, leaving 9 bases not matched to a gene. Germline values: CDR1 SGHDT, CDR2 YYEEEE. This CDR3 region has 14 residues. This specimen comes from a study of cytomegalovirus exposure and HLA in healthy donors. Study information: As an earlier analysis found, 150 million to 200 million T cells yielded fewer than 130 million unique TCR beta sequences. Of all 400 or so donors who were genotyped, roughly 81% belonged to the Caucasian-associated ancestry cluster. General study points: With DRB1 most and HLA-C fewest, TCR association rates differed between HLA loci in a later analysis. The study labeled more than 150 TCR beta chains cytomegalovirus-associated.

Researchers ran the PCR with 60 Vbeta and 13 Jbeta primers. Clones were read by immunoSEQ multiplex PCR, and TCRdb kept only the in-frame ones, dropping some. The sample carries fewer than 300,000 clones, roughly 80% recorded once. The chain combines TRBV5-6 with TRBJ1-2, with 8 bases lining up with TRBD1. Sequenced input: PBMCs. The sequence came from a girl aged 2 to 9 in good health and CMV-seronegative. The CDR3 coding sequence is TGTGCCAGCAGCTCCGTCGGACAGGGCTGGGGCTACACCTTC. Amino acid sequence: CASSSVGQGWGYTF. Filled out from reference TRBV5-6 and TRBJ1-2, the complete variable domain reads DAGVTQSPTHLIKTRGQQVTLRCSPKSGHDTVSWYQQALGQGPQFIFQYYEEEERQRGNFPDRFSGHQFPNYSSELNVNALLLGDSALYLCASSSVGQGWGYTFGSGTRLTVV.